This T cell receptor (beta chain) came from a study of T cell repertoires in cytomegalovirus infection. This clonotype appeared a few times. Its antigen is not identified. TCRdb reprocessed the reads via MiXCR and lists one record per CDR3 protein. Of some 800,000 distinct CDR3 sequences in the sample, over 25% were seen once. Germline CDR1 LGHDT, CDR2 YNNKEL (reference sequence). This CDR3 is built from 15 residues. Between the trimmed V and J ends, which lost 0 bases and 3 bases, there was a span of 11 bases. The sample was cultured CD8+ T cells from PBMCs, taken from culture after CMV antigen stimulation. This sequence joins TRBV3-1 and TRBJ2-5; unclear D gene. The sequence derives from a human donor in good health (CMV status not recorded). Some clones in this sample may be carry-over from other donors' samples. In nucleotides, the CDR3 is TGTGCCAGCAGCCAAGACCCAGTACCAGAAGAGACCCAGTACTTC. Protein: CASSQDPVPEETQYF.